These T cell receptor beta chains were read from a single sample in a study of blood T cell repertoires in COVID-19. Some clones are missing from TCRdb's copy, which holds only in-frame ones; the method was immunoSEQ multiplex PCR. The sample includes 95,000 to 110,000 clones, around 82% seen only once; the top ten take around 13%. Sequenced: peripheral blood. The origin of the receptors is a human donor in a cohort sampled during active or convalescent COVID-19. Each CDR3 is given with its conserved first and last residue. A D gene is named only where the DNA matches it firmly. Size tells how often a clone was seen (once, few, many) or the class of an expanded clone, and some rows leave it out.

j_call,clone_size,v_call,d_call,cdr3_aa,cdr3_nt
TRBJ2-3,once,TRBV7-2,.,CASSLGRDTQYF,TGTGCCAGCAGCTTAGGCAGGGATACGCAGTATTTT
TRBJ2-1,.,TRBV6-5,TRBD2,CASRASGGNEQFF,TGTGCCAGCAGGGCTAGCGGGGGGAATGAGCAGTTCTTC
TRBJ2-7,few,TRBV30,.,CAWSVGVTGSYEQYF,TGTGCCTGGAGTGTGGGAGTAACGGGTTCCTACGAGCAGTACTTC
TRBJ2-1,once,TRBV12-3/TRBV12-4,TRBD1,CASSSNRGNEQFF,TGTGCCAGCAGTTCGAACAGGGGCAATGAGCAGTTCTTC
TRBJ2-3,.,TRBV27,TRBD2,CASSLSGATSTDTQYF,TGTGCCAGCAGCCTTAGCGGGGCCACTAGCACAGATACGCAGTATTTT
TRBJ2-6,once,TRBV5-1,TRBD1,CASSFLPGQGAGANVLTF,TGCGCCAGCAGCTTTCTTCCGGGACAGGGGGCTGGGGCCAACGTCCTGACTTTC
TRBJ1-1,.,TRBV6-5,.,CASSFDSDTEAFF,TGTGCCAGCAGTTTCGACAGCGACACTGAAGCTTTCTTT
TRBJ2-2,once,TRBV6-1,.,CASSEASTGTGELFF,TGTGCCAGCAGTGAAGCTTCGACAGGAACCGGGGAGCTGTTTTTT
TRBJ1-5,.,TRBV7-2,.,CASSSRPGSLNSNQPQHF,TGTGCCAGCAGCTCCCGTCCAGGGTCCCTTAATAGCAATCAGCCCCAGCATTTT
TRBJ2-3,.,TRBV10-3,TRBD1,CAISPGGTGGADTQYF,TGTGCCATCAGCCCCGGGGGGACAGGGGGGGCAGATACGCAGTATTTT
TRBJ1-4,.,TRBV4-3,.,CASSPPGLGAGNEKLFF,TGCGCCAGCAGCCCCCCGGGGTTGGGGGCTGGTAATGAAAAACTGTTTTTT
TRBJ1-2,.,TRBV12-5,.,CASGPPGEGGYTF,TGTGCTAGTGGTCCCCCGGGGGAAGGCGGCTACACCTTC
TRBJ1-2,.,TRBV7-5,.,CVRSSTGDRGRYGYTF,TGTGTCAGAAGCAGCACTGGGGACAGGGGACGGTATGGCTACACCTTC
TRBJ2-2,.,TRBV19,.,CASRDRPNTGELFF,TGTGCCAGTAGAGACAGGCCGAACACCGGGGAGCTGTTTTTT
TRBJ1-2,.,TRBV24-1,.,CATSGAGSNYGYTF,TGTGCCACCAGTGGCGCAGGGTCTAACTATGGCTACACCTTC
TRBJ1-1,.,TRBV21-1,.,CASSPPTDPEKAEAFF,TGTGCCAGCAGCCCCCCGACAGACCCTGAAAAGGCTGAAGCTTTCTTT
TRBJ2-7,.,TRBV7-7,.,CASSLLSPYEQYF,TGTGCTAGCAGCTTATTATCCCCCTACGAGCAGTACTTC
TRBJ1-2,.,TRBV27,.,CASGSARLHGYTF,TGTGCCAGCGGTTCCGCCAGATTGCATGGCTACACCTTC
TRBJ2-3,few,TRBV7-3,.,CASSRRRGFQDTQYF,TGTGCCAGCAGCCGTCGGAGGGGTTTTCAGGATACGCAGTATTTT
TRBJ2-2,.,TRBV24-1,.,CATSDVRVAGELFF,TGTGCCACCAGTGATGTACGGGTCGCCGGGGAGCTGTTTTTT
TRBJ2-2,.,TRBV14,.,CASSPGNTGELFF,TGTGCCAGCAGCCCGGGAAACACCGGGGAGCTGTTTTTT
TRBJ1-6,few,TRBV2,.,CASARGYRSPLHF,TGTGCCAGCGCAAGGGGGTACAGGTCACCCCTCCACTTT
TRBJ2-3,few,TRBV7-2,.,CASSPRPGGTDTQYF,TGTGCCAGCAGCCCGCGACCCGGGGGAACAGATACGCAGTATTTT
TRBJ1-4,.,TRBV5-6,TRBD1,CASSSPGQGRTAGTEKLFF,TGTGCCAGCAGCTCCCCGGGACAGGGGAGGACAGCGGGGACTGAAAAACTGTTTTTT
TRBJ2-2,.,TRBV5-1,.,CASSLGGGTALNTGELFF,TGCGCCAGCAGCTTGGGTGGCGGGACAGCTTTGAACACCGGGGAGCTGTTTTTT
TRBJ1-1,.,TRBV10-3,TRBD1,CAIRERGLYPEAFF,TGTGCCATCAGGGAGAGGGGGCTTTACCCTGAAGCTTTCTTT
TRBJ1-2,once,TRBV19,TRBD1,CASMATGVRGYTF,TGTGCCAGTATGGCGACAGGGGTCCGAGGCTACACCTTC